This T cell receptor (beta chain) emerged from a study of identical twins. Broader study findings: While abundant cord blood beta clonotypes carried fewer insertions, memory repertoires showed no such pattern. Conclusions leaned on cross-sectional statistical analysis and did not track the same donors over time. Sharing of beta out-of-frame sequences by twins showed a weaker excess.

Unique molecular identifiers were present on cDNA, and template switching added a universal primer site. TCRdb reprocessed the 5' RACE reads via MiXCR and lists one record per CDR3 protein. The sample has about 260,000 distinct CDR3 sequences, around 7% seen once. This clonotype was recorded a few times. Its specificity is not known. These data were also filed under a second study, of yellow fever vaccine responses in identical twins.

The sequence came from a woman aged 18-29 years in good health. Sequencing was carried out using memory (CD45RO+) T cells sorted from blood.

The DNA for the CDR3 is TGCAGTGCTGGGGTAGCAGGGGATGACACTGAAGCTTTCTTT. This sequence encodes CSAGVAGDDTEAFF. This chain joins TRBV20-1 and TRBJ1-1, with D maybe TRBD1 (6 bases). Germline-derived CDR1 and CDR2 are DFQATT and SNEGSKA (reference sequence). V was trimmed by 5 bases and J by 3 bases, leaving 16 bases between them. The CDR3 runs 14 residues.